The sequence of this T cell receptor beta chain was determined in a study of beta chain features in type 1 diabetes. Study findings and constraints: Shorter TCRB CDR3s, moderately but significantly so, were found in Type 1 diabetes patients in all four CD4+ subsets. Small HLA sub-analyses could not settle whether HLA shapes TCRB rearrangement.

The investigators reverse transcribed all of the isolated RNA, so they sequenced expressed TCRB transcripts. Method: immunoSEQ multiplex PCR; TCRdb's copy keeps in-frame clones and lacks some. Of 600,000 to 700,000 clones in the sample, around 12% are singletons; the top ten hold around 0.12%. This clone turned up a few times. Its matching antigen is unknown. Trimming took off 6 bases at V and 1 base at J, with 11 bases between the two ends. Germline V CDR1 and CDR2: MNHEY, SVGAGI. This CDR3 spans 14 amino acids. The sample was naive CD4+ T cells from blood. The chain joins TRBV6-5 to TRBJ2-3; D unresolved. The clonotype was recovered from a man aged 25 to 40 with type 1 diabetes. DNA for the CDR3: TGTGCCAGCAGCCCCAGCTACCGCACAGATACGCAGTATTTT. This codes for CASSPSYRTDTQYF.